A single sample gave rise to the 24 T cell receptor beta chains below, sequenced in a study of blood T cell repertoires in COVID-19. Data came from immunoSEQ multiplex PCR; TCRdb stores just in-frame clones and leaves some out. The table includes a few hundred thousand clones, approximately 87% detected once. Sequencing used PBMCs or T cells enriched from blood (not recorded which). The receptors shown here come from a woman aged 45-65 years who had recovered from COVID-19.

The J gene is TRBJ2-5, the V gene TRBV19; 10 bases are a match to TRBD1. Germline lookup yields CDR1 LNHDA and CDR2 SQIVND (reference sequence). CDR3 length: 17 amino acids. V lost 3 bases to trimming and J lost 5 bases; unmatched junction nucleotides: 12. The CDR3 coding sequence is TGTGCCAGTAGTATGCGAGGGACAGGGGTTAACATGGAGACCCAGTACTTC. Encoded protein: CASSMRGTGVNMETQYF. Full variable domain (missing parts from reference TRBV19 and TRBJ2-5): DGGITQSPKYLFRKEGQNVTLSCEQNLNHDAMYWYRQDPGQGLRLIYYSQIVNDFQKGDIAEGYSVSREKKESFPLTVTSAQKNPTAFYLCASSMRGTGVNMETQYFGPGTRLLVL.

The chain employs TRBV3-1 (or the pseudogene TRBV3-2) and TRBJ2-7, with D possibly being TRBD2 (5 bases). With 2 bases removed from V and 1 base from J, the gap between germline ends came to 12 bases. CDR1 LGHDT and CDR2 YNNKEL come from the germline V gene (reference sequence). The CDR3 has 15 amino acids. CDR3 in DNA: TGTGCCAGCAGCCAATCATCCGGGATTTCCTACGAGCAGTACTTC. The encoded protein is CASSQSSGISYEQYF.

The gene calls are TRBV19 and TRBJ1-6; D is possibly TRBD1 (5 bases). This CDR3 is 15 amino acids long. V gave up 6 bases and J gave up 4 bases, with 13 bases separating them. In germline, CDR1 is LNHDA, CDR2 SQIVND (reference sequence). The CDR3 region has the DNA TGTGCCAGTAGCCGCACGACAGCTTATAATTCACCCCTCCACTTT. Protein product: CASSRTTAYNSPLHF.

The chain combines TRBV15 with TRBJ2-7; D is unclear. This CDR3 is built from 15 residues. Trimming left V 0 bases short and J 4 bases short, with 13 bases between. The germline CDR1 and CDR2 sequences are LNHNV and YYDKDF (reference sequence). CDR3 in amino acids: CATSRDRVSRYEQYF. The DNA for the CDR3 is TGTGCCACCAGCAGAGATCGAGTATCCCGTTACGAGCAGTACTTC.

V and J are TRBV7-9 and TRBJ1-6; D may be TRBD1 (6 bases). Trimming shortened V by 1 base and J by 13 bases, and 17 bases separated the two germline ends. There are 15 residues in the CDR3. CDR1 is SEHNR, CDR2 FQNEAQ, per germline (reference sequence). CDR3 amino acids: CASSLGQEGEDPLHF. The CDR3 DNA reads TGTGCCAGCAGCTTAGGACAGGAAGGAGAAGATCCCCTCCACTTT.

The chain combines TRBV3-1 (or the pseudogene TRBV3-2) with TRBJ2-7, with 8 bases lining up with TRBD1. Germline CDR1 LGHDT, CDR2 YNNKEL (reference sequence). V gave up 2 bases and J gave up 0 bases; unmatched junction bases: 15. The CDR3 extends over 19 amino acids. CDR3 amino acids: CASSQTQMKGQALSYEQYF. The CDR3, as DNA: TGTGCCAGCAGCCAAACCCAAATGAAGGGACAGGCCCTCTCCTACGAGCAGTACTTC.

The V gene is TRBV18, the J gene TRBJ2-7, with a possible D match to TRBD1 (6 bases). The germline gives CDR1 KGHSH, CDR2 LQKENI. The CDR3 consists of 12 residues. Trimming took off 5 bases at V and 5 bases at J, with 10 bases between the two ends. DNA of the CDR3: TGTGCCAGCTCAGCCAGACAGGACGAGCAGTACTTC. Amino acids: CASSARQDEQYF.

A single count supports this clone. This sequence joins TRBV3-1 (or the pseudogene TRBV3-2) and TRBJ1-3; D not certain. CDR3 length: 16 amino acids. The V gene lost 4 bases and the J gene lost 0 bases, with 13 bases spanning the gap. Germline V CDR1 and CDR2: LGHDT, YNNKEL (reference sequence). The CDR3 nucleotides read TGTGCCAGCAGCCTGGCCCCGGGGTCCTCTGGAAACACCATATATTTT. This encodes CASSLAPGSSGNTIYF.

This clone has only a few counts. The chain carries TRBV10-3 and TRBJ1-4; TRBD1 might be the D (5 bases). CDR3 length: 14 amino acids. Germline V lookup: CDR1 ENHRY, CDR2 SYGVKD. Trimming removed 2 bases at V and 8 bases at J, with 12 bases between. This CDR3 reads CAISEGQGKEKLFF. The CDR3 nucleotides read TGTGCCATCAGTGAGGGGCAGGGAAAGGAAAAACTGTTTTTT.

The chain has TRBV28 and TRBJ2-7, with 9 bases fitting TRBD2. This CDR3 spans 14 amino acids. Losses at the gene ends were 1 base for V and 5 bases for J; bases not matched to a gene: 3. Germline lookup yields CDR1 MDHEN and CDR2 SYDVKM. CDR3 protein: CASSLSRGGNEQYF. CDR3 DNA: TGTGCCAGCAGTTTATCGCGGGGGGGCAACGAGCAGTACTTC.

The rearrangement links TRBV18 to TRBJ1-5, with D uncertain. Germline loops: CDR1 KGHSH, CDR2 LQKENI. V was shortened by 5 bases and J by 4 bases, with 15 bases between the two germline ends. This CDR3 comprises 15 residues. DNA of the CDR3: TGTGCCAGCTCAGGCATAGCGGCGGGGAATCAGCCCCAGCATTTT. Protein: CASSGIAAGNQPQHF.

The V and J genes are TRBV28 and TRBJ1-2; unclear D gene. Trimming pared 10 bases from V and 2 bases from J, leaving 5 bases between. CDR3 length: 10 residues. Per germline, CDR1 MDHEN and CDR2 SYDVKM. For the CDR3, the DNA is TGTGCCACCCTAAACTATGGCTACACCTTC. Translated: CATLNYGYTF.

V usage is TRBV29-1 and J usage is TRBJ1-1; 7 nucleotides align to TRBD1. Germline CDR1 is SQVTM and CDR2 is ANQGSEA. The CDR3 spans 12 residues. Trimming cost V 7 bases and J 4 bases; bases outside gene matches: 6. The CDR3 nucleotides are TGCAGCGGAAGACAGGGCGGCACTGAAGCTTTCTTT. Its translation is CSGRQGGTEAFF.

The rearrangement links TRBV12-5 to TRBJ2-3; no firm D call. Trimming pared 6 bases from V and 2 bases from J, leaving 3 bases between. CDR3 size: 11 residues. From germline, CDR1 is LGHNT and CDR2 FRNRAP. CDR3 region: CASGSTDTQYF. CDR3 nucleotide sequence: TGTGCTAGTGGCTCCACAGATACGCAGTATTTT.

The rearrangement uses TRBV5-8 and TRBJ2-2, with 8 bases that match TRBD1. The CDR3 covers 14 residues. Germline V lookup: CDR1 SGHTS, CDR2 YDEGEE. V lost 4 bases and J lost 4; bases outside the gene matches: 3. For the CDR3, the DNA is TGTGCCAGCAGCCGGACAGGGTCCACCGGGGAGCTGTTTTTT. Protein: CASSRTGSTGELFF.

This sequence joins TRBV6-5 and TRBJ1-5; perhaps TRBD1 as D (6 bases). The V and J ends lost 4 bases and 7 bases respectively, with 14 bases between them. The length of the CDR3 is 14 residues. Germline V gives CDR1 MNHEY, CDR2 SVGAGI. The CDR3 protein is CASSWEQGRQPQHF. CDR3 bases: TGTGCCAGCAGTTGGGAACAGGGTAGGCAGCCCCAGCATTTT.

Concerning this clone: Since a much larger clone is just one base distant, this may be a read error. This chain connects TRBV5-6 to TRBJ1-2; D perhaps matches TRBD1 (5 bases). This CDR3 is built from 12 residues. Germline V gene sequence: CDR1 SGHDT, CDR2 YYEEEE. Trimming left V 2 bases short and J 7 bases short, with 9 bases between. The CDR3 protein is CASSFGGGGYTF. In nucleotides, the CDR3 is TGTGCCAGCAGCTTCGGGGGTGGTGGCTACACCTTC.

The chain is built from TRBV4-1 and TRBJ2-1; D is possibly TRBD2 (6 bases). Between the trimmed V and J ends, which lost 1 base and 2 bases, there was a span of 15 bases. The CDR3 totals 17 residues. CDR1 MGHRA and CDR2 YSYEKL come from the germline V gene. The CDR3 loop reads CASSQGFVGGPYNEQFF. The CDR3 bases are TGCGCCAGCAGCCAAGGGTTTGTGGGGGGACCCTACAATGAGCAGTTCTTC.

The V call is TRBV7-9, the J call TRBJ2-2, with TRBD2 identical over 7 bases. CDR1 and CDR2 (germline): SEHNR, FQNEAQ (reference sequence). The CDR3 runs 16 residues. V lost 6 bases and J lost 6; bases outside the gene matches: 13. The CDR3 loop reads CASSFLQGGGPGELFF. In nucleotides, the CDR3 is TGTGCCAGCAGTTTCCTTCAGGGCGGGGGTCCCGGGGAGCTGTTTTTT.

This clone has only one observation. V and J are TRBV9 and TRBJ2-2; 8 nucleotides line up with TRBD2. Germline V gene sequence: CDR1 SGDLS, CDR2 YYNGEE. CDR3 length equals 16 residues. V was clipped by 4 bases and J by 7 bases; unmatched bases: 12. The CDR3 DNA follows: TGTGCCAGCAGCCATCCATCGGGGGGGCTTGGCGGGGAGCTGTTTTTT. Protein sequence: CASSHPSGGLGGELFF.

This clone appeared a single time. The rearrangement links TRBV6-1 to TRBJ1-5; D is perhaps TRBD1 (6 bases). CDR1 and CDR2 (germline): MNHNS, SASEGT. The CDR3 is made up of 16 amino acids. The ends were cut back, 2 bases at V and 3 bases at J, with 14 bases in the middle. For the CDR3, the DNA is TGTGCCAGCAGTGAAAGGTCAGACAGGTTCAATCAGCCCCAGCATTTT. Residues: CASSERSDRFNQPQHF.

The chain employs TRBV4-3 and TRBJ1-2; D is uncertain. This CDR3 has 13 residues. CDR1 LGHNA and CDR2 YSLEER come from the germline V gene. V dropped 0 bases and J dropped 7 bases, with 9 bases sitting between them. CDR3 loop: CASSQDVGSGYTF. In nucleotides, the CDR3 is TGCGCCAGCAGCCAAGATGTCGGGTCTGGCTACACCTTC.

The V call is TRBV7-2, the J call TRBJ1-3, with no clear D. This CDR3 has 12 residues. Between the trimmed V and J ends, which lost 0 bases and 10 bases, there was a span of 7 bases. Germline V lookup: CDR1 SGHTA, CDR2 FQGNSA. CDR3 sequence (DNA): TGTGCCAGCAGCTTAGCCCCGGGGACCATATATTTT. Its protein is CASSLAPGTIYF. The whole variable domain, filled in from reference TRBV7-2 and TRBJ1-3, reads GAGVSQSPSNKVTEKGKDVELRCDPISGHTALYWYRQSLGQGLEFLIYFQGNSAPDKSGLPSDRFSAERTGGSVSTLTIQRTQQEDSAVYLCASSLAPGTIYFGEGSWLTVV.

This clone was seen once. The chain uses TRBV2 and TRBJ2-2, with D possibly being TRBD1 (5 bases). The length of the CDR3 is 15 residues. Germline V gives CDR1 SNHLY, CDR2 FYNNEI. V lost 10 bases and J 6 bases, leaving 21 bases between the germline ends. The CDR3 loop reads CATRLGDLKAGELFF. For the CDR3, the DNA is TGTGCCACCCGGTTAGGGGATTTAAAGGCCGGGGAGCTGTTTTTT. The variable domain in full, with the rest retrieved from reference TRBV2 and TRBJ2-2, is EPEVTQTPSHQVTQMGQEVILRCVPISNHLYFYWYRQILGQKVEFLVSFYNNEISEKSEIFDDQFSVERPDGSNFTLKIRSTKLEDSAMYFCATRLGDLKAGELFFGEGSRLTVL.